This T cell receptor (beta chain) was recorded in a study of preoperative IRX-2 immunotherapy in early breast cancer. V lost 4 bases and J lost 7; bases outside the gene matches: 2. Looked up from germline, CDR1 is SGHRS and CDR2 is YFSETQ. The CDR3 has 14 amino acids. The treatment is: preoperative locoregional IRX-2 cytokine immunotherapy. This phase Ib study tested locoregional IRX-2 cytokine immunotherapy given before surgery. Profiling relied on immunoSEQ multiplex PCR, and the TCRdb table lists in-frame clones only, not all of them. The sample holds around 29,000 clones, 82% seen once. The sample was taken from a patient treated with IRX-2 immunotherapy. The chain has TRBV5-1 and TRBJ1-6; 10 nucleotides agree with TRBD1. This clonotype was sampled from a human donor with breast cancer. CDR3 protein: CASSPDRGNSPLHF. CDR3 coding DNA: TGCGCCAGCAGCCCGGACAGGGGGAATTCACCCCTCCACTTT.